Sequencing of this T cell receptor beta chain was carried out in a study of blood T cells in healthy people across ages. General study results and limits: PBMCs were not sorted, which prevented a conclusive comparison of naive versus antigen-experienced cells. With age, beta diversity per million T cells declined roughly linearly, significantly by approximately 41. A greater number of naive CD4+ cells and higher diversity distinguished long-lived donors from aged donors. Correlation between TCR beta diversity and naive T cell percentage was strong.

As to this clonotype: As yet, its antigen is unknown.

The CDR3 extends over 13 amino acids. Trimming at V came to 9 bases and at J to 10 bases, leaving 14 bases not matched to a gene. In germline, CDR1 is LNHDA, CDR2 SQIVND (reference sequence). A sample-barcoded 5' primer and a J-beta primer mix were used in a second PCR of about 7 to 12 cycles. TCRdb re-derived calls from the 5' RACE reads in MiXCR, one entry per CDR3 protein. Altogether 850,000 or so distinct CDR3 sequences are present, under 30% being singletons, with the ten largest covering roughly 17%. The chain combines TRBV19 with TRBJ1-1; 7 bases match TRBD1. The sample consisted of blood. The source is an elderly woman in good health. The CDR3 DNA follows: TGTGCCAGCAGTCCCCAACAGGGGATAGGAGCTTTCTTT. Its protein product is CASSPQQGIGAFF.